This T cell receptor (beta chain) was recorded in a study of cytomegalovirus exposure and HLA in healthy donors. Study-wide results and limits: Most TCR sequences were rare, but some public TCRs occurred in many donors.

With respect to this clone: The target antigen is unknown.

It was with 60 Vbeta and 13 Jbeta primers that the PCR ran. Sequencing used immunoSEQ multiplex PCR; TCRdb keeps in-frame clones, though not all of them. The table includes under 150,000 clones, 80% to 85% detected once. Though probably carrying unrecorded immune exposures, donors were nominally healthy at sampling. The CDR3 is made up of 13 amino acids. V lost 4 bases to trimming and J lost 2 bases, with 6 bases between them. Per germline, CDR1 MNHNS and CDR2 SASEGT. The chain carries TRBV6-1 and TRBJ2-1; D not certain. The specimen was PBMCs. The receptor's source is a boy aged 5-17 years in good health and CMV-seronegative. CDR3 coding DNA: TGTGCCAGCAGTGGTTATACCTACAATGAGCAGTTCTTC. The encoded protein is CASSGYTYNEQFF.